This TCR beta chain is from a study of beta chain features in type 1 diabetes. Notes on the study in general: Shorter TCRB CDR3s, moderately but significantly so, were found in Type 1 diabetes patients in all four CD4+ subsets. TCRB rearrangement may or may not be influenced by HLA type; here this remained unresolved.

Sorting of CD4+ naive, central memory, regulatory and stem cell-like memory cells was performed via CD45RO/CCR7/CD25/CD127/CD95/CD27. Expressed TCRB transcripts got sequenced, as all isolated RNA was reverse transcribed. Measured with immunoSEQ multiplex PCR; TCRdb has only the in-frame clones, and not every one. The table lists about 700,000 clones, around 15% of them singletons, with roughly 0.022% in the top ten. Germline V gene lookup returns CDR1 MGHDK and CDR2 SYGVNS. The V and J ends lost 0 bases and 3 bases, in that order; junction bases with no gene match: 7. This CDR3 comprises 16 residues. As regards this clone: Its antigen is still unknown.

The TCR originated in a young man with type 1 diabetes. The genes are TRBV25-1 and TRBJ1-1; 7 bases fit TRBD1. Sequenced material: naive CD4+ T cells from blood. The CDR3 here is CASSEYSRGPDTEAFF. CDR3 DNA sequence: TGTGCCAGCAGTGAATATTCGAGGGGGCCGGACACTGAAGCTTTCTTT.